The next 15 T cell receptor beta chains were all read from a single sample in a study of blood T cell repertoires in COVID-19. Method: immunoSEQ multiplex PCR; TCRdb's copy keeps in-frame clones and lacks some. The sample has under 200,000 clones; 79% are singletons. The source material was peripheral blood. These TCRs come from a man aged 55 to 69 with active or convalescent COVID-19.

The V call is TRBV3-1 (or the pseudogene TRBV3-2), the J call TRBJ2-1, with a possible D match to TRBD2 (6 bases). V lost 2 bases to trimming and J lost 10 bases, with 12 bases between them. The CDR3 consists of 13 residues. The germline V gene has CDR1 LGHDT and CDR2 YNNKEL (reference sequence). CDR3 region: CASSQSGTGEQFF. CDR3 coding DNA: TGTGCCAGCAGCCAATCCGGGACTGGGGAGCAGTTCTTC.

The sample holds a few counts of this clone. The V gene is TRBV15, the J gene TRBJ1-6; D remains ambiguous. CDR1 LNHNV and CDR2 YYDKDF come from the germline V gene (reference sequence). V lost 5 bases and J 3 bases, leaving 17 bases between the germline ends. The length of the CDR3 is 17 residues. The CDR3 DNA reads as TGTGCCACCAGCGTCGGCTTGTCACGGGGCTATAATTCACCCCTCCACTTT. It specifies CATSVGLSRGYNSPLHF.

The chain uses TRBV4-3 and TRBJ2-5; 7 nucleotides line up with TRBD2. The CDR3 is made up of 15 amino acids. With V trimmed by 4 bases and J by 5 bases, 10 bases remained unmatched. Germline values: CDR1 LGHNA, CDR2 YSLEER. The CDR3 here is CASSPGQGEGETQYF. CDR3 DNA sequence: TGCGCCAGCAGCCCGGGGCAAGGGGAGGGGGAGACCCAGTACTTC.

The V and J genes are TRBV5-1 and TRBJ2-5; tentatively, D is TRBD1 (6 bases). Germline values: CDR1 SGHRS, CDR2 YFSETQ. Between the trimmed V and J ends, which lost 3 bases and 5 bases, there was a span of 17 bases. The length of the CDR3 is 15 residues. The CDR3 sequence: CASSSNTGHGETQYF. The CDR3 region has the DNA TGCGCCAGCAGCTCGAACACGGGACACGGCGAGACCCAGTACTTC.

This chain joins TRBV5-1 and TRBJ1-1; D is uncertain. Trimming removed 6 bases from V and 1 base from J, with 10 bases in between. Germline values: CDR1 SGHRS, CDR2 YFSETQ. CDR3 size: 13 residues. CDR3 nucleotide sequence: TGCGCCAGCAAGTTATCGAGGAACACTGAAGCTTTCTTT. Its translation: CASKLSRNTEAFF.

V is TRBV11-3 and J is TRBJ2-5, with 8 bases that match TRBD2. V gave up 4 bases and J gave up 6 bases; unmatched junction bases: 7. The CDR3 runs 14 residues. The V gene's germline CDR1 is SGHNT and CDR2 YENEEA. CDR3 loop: CASSSGTSAKTQYF. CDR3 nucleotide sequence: TGTGCCAGCAGCTCGGGGACTAGTGCAAAGACCCAGTACTTC.

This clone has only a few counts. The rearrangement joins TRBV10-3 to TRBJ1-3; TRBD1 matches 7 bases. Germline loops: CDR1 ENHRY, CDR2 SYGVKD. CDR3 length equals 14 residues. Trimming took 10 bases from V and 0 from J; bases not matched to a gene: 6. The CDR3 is CASRDSISGNTIYF. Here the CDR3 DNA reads TGTGCCAGCCGGGACAGTATCTCTGGAAACACCATATATTTT.

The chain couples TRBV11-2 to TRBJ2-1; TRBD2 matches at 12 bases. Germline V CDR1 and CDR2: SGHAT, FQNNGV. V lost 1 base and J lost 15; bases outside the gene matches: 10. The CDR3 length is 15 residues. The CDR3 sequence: CASSLGPTTSGRRFF. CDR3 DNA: TGTGCCAGCAGCTTAGGTCCTACGACTAGCGGGAGAAGGTTCTTC.

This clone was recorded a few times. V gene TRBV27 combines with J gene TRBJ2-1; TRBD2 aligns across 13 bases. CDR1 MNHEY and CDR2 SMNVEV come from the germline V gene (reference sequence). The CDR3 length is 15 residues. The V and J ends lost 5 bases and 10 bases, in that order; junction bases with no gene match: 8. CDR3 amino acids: CASSHMGGLAGEQFF. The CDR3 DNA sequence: TGTGCCAGCAGTCATATGGGGGGACTAGCGGGGGAGCAGTTCTTC.

CDR3: CATSLSGANSGANVLTF. The CDR3 nucleotides read TGTGCCACCAGCCTCTCAGGGGCGAACTCTGGGGCCAACGTCCTGACTTTC. This chain links TRBV24-1 with TRBJ2-6; D perhaps matches TRBD1 (6 bases). Germline CDR1 and CDR2: KGHDR and SFDVKD. The V and J ends lost 7 bases and 0 bases respectively, with 15 bases between them. This CDR3 is 17 amino acids long.

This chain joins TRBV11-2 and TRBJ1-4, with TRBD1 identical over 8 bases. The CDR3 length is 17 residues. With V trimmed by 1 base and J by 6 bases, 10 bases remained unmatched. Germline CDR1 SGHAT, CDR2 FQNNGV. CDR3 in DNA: TGTGCCAGCAGCTTAGTTGGGACAGGAAACCCCTATGAAAAACTGTTTTTT. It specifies CASSLVGTGNPYEKLFF.

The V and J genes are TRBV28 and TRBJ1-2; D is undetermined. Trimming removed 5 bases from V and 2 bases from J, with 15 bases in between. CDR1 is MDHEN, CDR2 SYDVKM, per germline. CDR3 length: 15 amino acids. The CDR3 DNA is TGTGCCAGCAGTCCCCCCCCTGGCAGAAACTATGGCTACACCTTC. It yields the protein CASSPPPGRNYGYTF.

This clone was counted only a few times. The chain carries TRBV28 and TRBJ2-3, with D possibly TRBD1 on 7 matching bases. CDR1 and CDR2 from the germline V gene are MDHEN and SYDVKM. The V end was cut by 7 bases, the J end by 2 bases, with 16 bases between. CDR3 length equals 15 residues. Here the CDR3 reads CASTVAGQYTDTQYF. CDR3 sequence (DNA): TGTGCCAGCACCGTTGCGGGACAGTACACAGATACGCAGTATTTT.

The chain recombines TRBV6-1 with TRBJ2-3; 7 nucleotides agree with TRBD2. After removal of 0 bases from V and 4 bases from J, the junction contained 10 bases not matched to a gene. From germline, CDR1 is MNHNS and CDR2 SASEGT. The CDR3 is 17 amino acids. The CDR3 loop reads CASSEATSVRSPDTQYF. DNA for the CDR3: TGTGCCAGCAGTGAAGCCACTAGCGTTAGGAGCCCAGATACGCAGTATTTT.

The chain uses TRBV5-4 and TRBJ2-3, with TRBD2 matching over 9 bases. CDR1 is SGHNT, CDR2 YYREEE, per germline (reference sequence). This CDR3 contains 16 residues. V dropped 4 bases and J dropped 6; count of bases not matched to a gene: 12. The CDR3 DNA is TGTGCCAGCAGCCCCATTGGGGCGGGAGGGAGGGATACGCAGTATTTT. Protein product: CASSPIGAGGRDTQYF.